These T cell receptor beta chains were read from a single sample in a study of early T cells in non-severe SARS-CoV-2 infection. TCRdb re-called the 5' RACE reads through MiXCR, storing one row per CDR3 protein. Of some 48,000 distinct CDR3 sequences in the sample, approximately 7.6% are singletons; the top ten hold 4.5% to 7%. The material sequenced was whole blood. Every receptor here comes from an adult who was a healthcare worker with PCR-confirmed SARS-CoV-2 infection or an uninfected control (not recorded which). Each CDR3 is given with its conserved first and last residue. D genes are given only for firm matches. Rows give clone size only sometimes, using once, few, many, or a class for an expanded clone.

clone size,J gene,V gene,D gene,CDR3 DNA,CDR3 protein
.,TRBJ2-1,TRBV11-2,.,TGTGCCAGCAGCTTAGGTCTGGGGGGCCTGTACAATGAGCAGTTCTTC,CASSLGLGGLYNEQFF
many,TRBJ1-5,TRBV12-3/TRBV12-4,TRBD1,TGTGCCAGCAGTTTGGACAGGGGTAGCAATCAGCCCCAGCATTTT,CASSLDRGSNQPQHF
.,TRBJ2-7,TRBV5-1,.,TGCGCCAGCAGAGACAGCTCCTACGAGCAGTACTTC,CASRDSSYEQYF
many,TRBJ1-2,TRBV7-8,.,TGTGCCAGCAGCTTAGTTCCCATCCGTACTGGCTACACCTTC,CASSLVPIRTGYTF
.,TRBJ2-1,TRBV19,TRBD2,TGTGCCAGTAGCCTAGCGGCGGGGGGATGGGAGCAGTTCTTC,CASSLAAGGWEQFF
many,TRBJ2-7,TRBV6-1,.,TGTGCCAGCAGTGAAAAAGTGGGCTACGAGCAGTACTTC,CASSEKVGYEQYF
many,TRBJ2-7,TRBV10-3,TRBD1,TGTGCCATCAGTGAGTCGACAGGGGGTCAGTACGAGCAGTACTTC,CAISESTGGQYEQYF
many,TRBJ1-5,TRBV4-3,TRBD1,TGCGCCAGCAGCCAAGGTCCAAGGGACAGTGGCAATCAGCCCCAGCATTTT,CASSQGPRDSGNQPQHF
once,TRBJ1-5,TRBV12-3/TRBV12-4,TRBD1,TGTGCCAGCAGTTTAGGGACAGGGGTGGAGAGCAATCAGCCCCAGCATTTT,CASSLGTGVESNQPQHF
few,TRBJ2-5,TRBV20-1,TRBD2,TGCAGTGCCACCCAACTAGCGAGAGAGACCCAGTACTTC,CSATQLARETQYF
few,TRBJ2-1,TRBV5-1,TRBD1,TGCGCCAGCAGCCCCGGGACAGGGACATACAATGAGCAGTTCTTC,CASSPGTGTYNEQFF
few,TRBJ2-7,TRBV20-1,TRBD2,TGCAGTGCTCCGACTAGCGGGAACTCCTACGAGCAGTACTTC,CSAPTSGNSYEQYF
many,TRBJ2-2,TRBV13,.,TGTGCCAGCAGCTTGCCAAGGACCGGGGAGCTGTTTTTT,CASSLPRTGELFF
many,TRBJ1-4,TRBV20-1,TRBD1,TGCAGTGCTAGGGGGACAGATGAAAAACTGTTTTTT,CSARGTDEKLFF
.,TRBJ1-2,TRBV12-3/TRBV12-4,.,TGTGCCAGCAGTTACCTAGGGGTGAACTATGGCTACACCTTC,CASSYLGVNYGYTF
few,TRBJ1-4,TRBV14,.,TGTGCCAGCAGCAAGGGGATCAGTAATGAAAAACTGTTTTTT,CASSKGISNEKLFF
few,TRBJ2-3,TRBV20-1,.,TGCAGTGCTAGAGCCGGCGGCACAGATACGCAGTATTTT,CSARAGGTDTQYF
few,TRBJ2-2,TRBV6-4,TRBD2,TGTGCCAGCAGCCTGGGACTAGCCGGCGTCGGGGAGCTGTTTTTT,CASSLGLAGVGELFF
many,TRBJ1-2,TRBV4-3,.,TGCGCCAGCAGCCAAGGACAGACTAACTATGGCTACACCTTC,CASSQGQTNYGYTF
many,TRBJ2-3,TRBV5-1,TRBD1,TGCGCCAGCAGCTTGGGCCCAGGGGGCGTAAAGACAGATACGCAGTATTTT,CASSLGPGGVKTDTQYF
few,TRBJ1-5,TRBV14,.,TGTGCCAGCAGCCAAGGTGGAGTCAATCAGCCCCAGCATTTT,CASSQGGVNQPQHF
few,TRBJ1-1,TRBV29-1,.,TGCAGCGCGGGAGTCCCCACTGAAGCTTTCTTT,CSAGVPTEAFF
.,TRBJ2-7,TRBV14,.,TGTGCCAGCAGCCAGACAGCTTCCTACGAGCAGTACTTC,CASSQTASYEQYF
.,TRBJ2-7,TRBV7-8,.,TGTGCCAGCAGCAGGGGGGTTAACTCCTACGAGCAGTACTTC,CASSRGVNSYEQYF
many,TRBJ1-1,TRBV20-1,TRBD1,TGCAGTGGGGACAGGGGTAACACTGAAGCTTTCTTT,CSGDRGNTEAFF
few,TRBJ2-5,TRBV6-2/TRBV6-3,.,TGTGCCAGCAGTTACGGACAGAGGGAGACCCAGTACTTC,CASSYGQRETQYF
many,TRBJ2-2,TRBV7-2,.,TGTGCCAGCAGCTTAGACTTCTACACCGGGGAGCTGTTTTTT,CASSLDFYTGELFF
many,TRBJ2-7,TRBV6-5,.,TGTGCCAGCAGTTCCGGGACATCTTACGAGCAGTACTTC,CASSSGTSYEQYF
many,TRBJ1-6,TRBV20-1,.,TGCAGTGCTACAAACAGGGCCCCCTCACCCCTCCACTTT,CSATNRAPSPLHF
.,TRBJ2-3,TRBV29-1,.,TGCAGCTGGGGTGTGGGCACAGATACGCAGTATTTT,CSWGVGTDTQYF
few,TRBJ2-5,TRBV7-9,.,TGTGCCAGCAGCTTAGGGCAGTTCCAAGAGACCCAGTACTTC,CASSLGQFQETQYF
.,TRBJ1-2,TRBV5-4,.,TGTGCCAGCAGGGTTTTGGGGGGCGATGGCTACACCTTC,CASRVLGGDGYTF
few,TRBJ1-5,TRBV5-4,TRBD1,TGTGCCAGCAGCTTGGGACAGGGGAGGACCAATCAGCCCCAGCATTTT,CASSLGQGRTNQPQHF
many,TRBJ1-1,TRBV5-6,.,TGTGCCAGCAGCAGAAGGACAGAGCGGCTGAACACTGAAGCTTTCTTT,CASSRRTERLNTEAFF
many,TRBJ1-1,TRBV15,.,TGTGCCACCAGCAGAGAAATCGTTATAAGCACTGAAGCTTTCTTT,CATSREIVISTEAFF
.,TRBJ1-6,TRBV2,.,TGTGCCAGCAGACCCCGGGTCGAACGACCGGCAGCCCTCCACTTT,CASRPRVERPAALHF
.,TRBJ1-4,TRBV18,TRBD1,TGTGCCAGCTCACCCGGGACAGGGAGAGAAAAACTGTTTTTT,CASSPGTGREKLFF
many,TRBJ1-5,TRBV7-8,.,TGTGCCAGCAGCTACAGGGATAATCAGCCCCAGCATTTT,CASSYRDNQPQHF
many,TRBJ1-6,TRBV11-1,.,TGTGCCAGCAGCTTAATGACAGGCATTTCACCCCTCCACTTT,CASSLMTGISPLHF
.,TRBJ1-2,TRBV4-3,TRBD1,TGCGCCAGCAGCCAAGGGACAGGGGATGGCTACACCTTC,CASSQGTGDGYTF
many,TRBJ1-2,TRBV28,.,TGTGCCAGCAGTGTACCCGGACTGTATGGCTACACCTTC,CASSVPGLYGYTF
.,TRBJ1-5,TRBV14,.,TGTGCCAGCACCGCCACTAGGGGCAATCAGCCCCAGCATTTT,CASTATRGNQPQHF
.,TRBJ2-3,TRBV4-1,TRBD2,TGCGCCAGCAGCCGAGGGACTAGGTCGGCGCCAGATACGCAGTATTTT,CASSRGTRSAPDTQYF
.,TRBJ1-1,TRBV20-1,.,TGCAGTGCTAGGAAGCTCCCACTCAACACTGAAGCTTTCTTT,CSARKLPLNTEAFF
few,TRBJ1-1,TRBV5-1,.,TGCGCCAGCAGCTTGGCCGTGGAAGGGACTGAAGCTTTCTTT,CASSLAVEGTEAFF
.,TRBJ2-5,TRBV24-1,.,TGTGCCACCAGTGCCACCTCTGAGAGGGTGACCCAGTACTTC,CATSATSERVTQYF
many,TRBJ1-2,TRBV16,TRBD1,TGTGCCAGCAGCCAGTACCCGGGACAGGGGAACCCTAACTATGGCTACACCTTC,CASSQYPGQGNPNYGYTF
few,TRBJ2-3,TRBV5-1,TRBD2,TGCGCCAGCAGCGTCCAGCGGGGGGCGTCAGATACGCAGTATTTT,CASSVQRGASDTQYF
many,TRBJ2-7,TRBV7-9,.,TGTGCCAGCAGCTTAGCCTCGACAGCATACTACGAGCAGTACTTC,CASSLASTAYYEQYF
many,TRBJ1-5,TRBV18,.,TGTGCCAGCTCACCAGGGAACAGAGGTCAGCCCCAGCATTTT,CASSPGNRGQPQHF
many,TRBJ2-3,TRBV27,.,TGTGCCAGCAGTTTATTGGTCACAGTAGATACGCAGTATTTT,CASSLLVTVDTQYF
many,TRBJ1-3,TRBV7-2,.,TGTGCCAGCAGCTTAGTGGCCACGTTTGGAAACACCATATATTTT,CASSLVATFGNTIYF
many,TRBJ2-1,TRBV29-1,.,TGCAGCGTTGAAGAGGGTCTACACAATGAGCAGTTCTTC,CSVEEGLHNEQFF
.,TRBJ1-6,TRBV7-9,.,TGTGCCAGCAGCCCCGAGGCCCATAGTAATTCACCCCTCCACTTT,CASSPEAHSNSPLHF
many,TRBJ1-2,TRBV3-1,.,TGTGCCAGCAGCCATTACCAGACAGGCTATGGCTACACCTTC,CASSHYQTGYGYTF
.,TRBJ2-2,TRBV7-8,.,TGTGCCACCGGGGATCCCGGGGAGCTGTTTTTT,CATGDPGELFF
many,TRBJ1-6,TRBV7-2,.,TGTGCCAGCAATCTTTATAATTCACCCCTCCACTTT,CASNLYNSPLHF
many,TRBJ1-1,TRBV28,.,TGTGCCAGTACGGGACATACTATGAACACTGAAGCTTTCTTT,CASTGHTMNTEAFF
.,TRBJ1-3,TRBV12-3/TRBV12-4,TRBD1,TGTGCCAGCAGTTCGGGACAGAACTCTGGAAACACCATATATTTT,CASSSGQNSGNTIYF
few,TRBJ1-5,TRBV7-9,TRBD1,TGTGCCAGCAGCAAATCGACAGGGGGCGGGAATCAGCCCCAGCATTTT,CASSKSTGGGNQPQHF